This T cell receptor (beta chain) was sequenced for a study of CD4+ T cells in melanoma. Only one count was recorded for this clone. Method: immunoSEQ multiplex PCR; TCRdb's copy keeps in-frame clones and lacks some. Among 140,000 or so clones listed, around 90% were seen once. Looked up from germline, CDR1 is SNHLY and CDR2 is FYNNEI. The CDR3 has 15 residues. V dropped 3 bases and J dropped 9 bases, with 19 bases sitting between them. This receptor was taken from a human donor with melanoma. The chain links TRBV2 to TRBJ2-3, with D maybe TRBD2 (7 bases). This CDR3 reads CASSERGGGLGTQYF. CDR3 nucleotide sequence: TGTGCCAGCAGTGAGAGAGGGGGGGGGCTCGGCACGCAGTATTTT.